Presented here are 2 T cell receptor beta chains from one specimen sequenced in a study of regulatory T cells in long-lasting Graves disease. Described time point: newly diagnosed GD, antithyroid drugs for less than 3 months. Generation of the TCR library employed RNA extracted from PBMCs. Arm-PCR of CDR3 regions with iRepertoire HTBI primers generated TCR beta libraries. TCRdb independently ran MiXCR on the multiplex PCR reads; one entry per CDR3 protein. The sample consists of hundreds of thousands of distinct CDR3 sequences, less than 15% of them appearing once. The sample also formed part of further work on T cells in Graves' hyperthyroidism and ophthalmopathy.

Material: peripheral blood mononuclear cells (PBMCs), obtained at new diagnosis, from a patient treated with antithyroid drugs. These receptors were taken from a man aged 25 to 40 with Graves disease.

The table lists this clonotype with many counts. The chain has TRBV29-1 and TRBJ2-7, with D perhaps matching TRBD1 or TRBD2 (6 bases each). This CDR3 has 12 amino acids. Germline lookup yields CDR1 SQVTM and CDR2 ANQGSEA. Deletions cut 7 bases from V and 0 bases from J, with 10 bases between. The CDR3: CSAEGGSYEQYF. The CDR3 DNA follows: TGCAGCGCCGAGGGGGGCTCCTACGAGCAGTACTTC.

There are many counts of this clonotype. The gene calls are TRBV29-1 and TRBJ2-7; tentative D call: TRBD1 (6 bases). This CDR3 is 12 amino acids long. The germline gives CDR1 SQVTM, CDR2 ANQGSEA. The ends were cut back, 7 bases at V and 0 bases at J, with 10 bases in the middle. CDR3 DNA sequence: TGCAGCGCCCCGGACAGCTCCTACGAGCAGTACTTC. Its protein product is CSAPDSSYEQYF.